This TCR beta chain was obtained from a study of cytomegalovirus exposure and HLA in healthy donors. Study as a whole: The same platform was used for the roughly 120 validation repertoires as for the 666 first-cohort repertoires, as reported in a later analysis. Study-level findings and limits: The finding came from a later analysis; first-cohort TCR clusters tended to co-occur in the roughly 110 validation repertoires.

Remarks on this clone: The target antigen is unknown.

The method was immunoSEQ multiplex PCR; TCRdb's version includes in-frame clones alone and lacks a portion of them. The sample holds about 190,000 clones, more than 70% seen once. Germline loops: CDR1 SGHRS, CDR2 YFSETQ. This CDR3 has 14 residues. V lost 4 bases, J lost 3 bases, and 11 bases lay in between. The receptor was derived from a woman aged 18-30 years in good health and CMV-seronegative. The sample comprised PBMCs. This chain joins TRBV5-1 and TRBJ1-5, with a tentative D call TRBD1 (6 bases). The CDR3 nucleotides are TGCGCCAGCAGCGAGGACAGCTTCAATCAGCCCCAGCATTTT. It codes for CASSEDSFNQPQHF.